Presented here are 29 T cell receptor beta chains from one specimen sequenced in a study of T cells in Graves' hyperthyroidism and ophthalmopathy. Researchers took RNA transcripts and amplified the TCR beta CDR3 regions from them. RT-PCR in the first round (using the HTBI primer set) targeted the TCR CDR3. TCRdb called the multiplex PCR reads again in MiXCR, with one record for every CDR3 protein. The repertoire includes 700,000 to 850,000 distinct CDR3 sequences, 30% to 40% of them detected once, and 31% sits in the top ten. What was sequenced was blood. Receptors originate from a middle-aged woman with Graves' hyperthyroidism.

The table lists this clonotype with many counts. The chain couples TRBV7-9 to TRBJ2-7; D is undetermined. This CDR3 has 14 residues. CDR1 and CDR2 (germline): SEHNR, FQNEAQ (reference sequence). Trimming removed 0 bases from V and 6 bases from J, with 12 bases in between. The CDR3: CASSLARLGPEQYF. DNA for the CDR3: TGTGCCAGCAGCTTAGCGCGGCTGGGCCCCGAGCAGTACTTC.

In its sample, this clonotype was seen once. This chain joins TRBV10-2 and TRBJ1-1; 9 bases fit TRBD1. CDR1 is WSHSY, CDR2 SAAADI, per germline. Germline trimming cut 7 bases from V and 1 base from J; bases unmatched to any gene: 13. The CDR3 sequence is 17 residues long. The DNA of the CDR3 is TGCGCCAGCATAACGGGACAGGGACCAGTCACGAACACTGAAGCTTTCTTT. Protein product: CASITGQGPVTNTEAFF.

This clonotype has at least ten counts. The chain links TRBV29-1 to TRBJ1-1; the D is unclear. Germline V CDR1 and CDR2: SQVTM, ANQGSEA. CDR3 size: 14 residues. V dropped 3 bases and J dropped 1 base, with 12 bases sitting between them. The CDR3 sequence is CSVEGTVPNTEAFF. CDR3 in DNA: TGCAGCGTTGAGGGTACCGTGCCGAACACTGAAGCTTTCTTT.

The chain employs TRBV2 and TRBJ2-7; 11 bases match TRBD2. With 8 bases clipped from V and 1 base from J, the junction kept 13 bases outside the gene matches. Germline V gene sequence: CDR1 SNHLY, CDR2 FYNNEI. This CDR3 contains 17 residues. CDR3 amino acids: CASVELAGVTKSYEQYF. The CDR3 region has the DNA TGTGCCAGCGTTGAACTAGCGGGAGTCACCAAGTCCTACGAGCAGTACTTC.

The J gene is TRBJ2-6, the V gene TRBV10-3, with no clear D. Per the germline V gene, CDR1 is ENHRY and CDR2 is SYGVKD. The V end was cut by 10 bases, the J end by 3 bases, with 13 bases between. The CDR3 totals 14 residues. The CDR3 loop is CASSPVDGANVLTF. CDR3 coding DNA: TGTGCCAGCTCACCTGTCGATGGGGCCAACGTCCTGACTTTC.

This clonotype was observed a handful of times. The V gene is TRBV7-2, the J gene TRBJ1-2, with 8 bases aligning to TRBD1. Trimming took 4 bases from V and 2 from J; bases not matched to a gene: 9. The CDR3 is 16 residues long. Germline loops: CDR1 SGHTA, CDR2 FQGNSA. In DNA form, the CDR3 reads TGTGCCAGCAGCTCCCCTGACAGGGGCATAAACTATGGCTACACCTTC. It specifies CASSSPDRGINYGYTF.

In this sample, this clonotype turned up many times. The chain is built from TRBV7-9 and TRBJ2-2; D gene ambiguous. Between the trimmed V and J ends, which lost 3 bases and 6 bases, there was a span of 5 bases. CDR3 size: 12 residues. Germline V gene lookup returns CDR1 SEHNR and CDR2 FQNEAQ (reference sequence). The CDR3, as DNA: TGTGCCAGCAGCTTTCGTTCCGGGGAGCTGTTTTTT. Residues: CASSFRSGELFF.

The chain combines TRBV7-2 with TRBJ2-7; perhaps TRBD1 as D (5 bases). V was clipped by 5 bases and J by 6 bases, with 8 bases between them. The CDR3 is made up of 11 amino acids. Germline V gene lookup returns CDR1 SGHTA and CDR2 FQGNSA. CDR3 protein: CASSRQSEQYF. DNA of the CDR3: TGTGCCAGCAGCCGACAGAGCGAGCAGTACTTC. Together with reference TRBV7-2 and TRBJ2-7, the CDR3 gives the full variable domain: GAGVSQSPSNKVTEKGKDVELRCDPISGHTALYWYRQSLGQGLEFLIYFQGNSAPDKSGLPSDRFSAERTGGSVSTLTIQRTQQEDSAVYLCASSRQSEQYFGPGTRLTVT.

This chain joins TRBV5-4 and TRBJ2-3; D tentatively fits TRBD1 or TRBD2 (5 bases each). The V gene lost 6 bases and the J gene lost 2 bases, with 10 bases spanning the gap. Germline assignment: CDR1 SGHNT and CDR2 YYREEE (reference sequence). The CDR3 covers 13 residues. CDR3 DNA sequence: TGTGCCAGCATCTGGGACGCCACAGATACGCAGTATTTT. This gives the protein CASIWDATDTQYF.

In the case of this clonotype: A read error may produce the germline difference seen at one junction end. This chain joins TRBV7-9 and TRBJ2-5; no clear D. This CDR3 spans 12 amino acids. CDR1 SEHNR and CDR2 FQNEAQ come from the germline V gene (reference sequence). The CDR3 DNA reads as TGTGCCACCTCCAGGTACCAAGGGACCCAGTACTTC. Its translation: CATSRYQGTQYF.

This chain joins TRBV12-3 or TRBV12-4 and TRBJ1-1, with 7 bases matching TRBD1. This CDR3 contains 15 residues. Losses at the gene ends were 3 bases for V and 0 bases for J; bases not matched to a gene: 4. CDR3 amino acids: CASSFQGGLNTEAFF. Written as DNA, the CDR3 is TGTGCCAGCAGTTTTCAAGGGGGCCTGAACACTGAAGCTTTCTTT.

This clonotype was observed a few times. The CDR3 nucleotides read TGTGCCAGCAGCCTCAACCGTGAGACCGACACCGGGGAGCTGTTTTTT. Translation gives CASSLNRETDTGELFF. This chain uses TRBV9 with TRBJ2-2, with no clear D. The CDR3 consists of 16 residues. Germline CDR1 SGDLS, CDR2 YYNGEE. The ends were cut back, 4 bases at V and 3 bases at J, with 16 bases in the middle.

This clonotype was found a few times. The CDR3 DNA follows: TGTGCCAGCAGCTTAGACGGGAGATATACCGAAGCTTTCTTT. Its protein is CASSLDGRYTEAFF. The chain employs TRBV7-9 and TRBJ1-1; no clear D gene. Trimming pared 1 base from V and 8 bases from J, leaving 14 bases between. Germline loops: CDR1 SEHNR, CDR2 FQNEAQ (reference sequence). The CDR3 is 14 residues long.

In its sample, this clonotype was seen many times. This CDR3 is CASSQKGGYTF. CDR3 nucleotide sequence: TGCGCCAGCAGCCAGAAGGGCGGCTACACCTTC. The rearrangement uses TRBV4-1 and TRBJ1-2; the D is unclear. The CDR3 runs 11 residues. The V end was cut by 3 bases, the J end by 8 bases, with 7 bases between. Germline V gene lookup returns CDR1 MGHRA and CDR2 YSYEKL.

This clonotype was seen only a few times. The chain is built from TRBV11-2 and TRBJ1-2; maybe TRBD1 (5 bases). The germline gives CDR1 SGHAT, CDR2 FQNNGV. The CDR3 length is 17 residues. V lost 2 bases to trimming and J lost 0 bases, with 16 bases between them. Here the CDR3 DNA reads TGTGCCAGCAGCTTATCCCCGCGCCAGGGAGCTAACTATGGCTACACCTTC. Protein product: CASSLSPRQGANYGYTF.

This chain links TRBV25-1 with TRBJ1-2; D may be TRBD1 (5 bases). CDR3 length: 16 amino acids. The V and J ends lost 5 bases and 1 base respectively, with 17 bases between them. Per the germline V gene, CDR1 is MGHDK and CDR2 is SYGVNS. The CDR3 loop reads CASSLSSPGINYGYTF. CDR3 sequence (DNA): TGTGCCAGCAGTTTATCGAGCCCAGGGATTAACTATGGCTACACCTTC.

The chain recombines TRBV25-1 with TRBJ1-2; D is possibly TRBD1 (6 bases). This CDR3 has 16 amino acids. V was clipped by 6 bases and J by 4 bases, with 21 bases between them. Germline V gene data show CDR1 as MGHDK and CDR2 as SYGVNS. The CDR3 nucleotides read TGTGCCAGCAGCCAAGTGGTGGGGGCGGAGGGCTATGGCTACACCTTC. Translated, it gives CASSQVVGAEGYGYTF.

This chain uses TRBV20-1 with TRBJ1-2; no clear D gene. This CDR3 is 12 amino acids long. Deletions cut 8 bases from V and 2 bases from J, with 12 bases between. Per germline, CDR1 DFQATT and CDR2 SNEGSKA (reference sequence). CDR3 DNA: TGCAGTACTAAGCGGCCAAACTATGGCTACACCTTC. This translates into CSTKRPNYGYTF.

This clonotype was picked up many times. The CDR3 DNA follows: TGTGCCAGCAGCTTAGCGCGAATTGAAGGGGGTGAAAAACTGTTTTTT. This sequence encodes CASSLARIEGGEKLFF. The rearrangement joins TRBV7-2 to TRBJ1-4; perhaps TRBD1 as D (6 bases). CDR1 and CDR2 (germline): SGHTA, FQGNSA. V was cut by 0 bases and J by 7 bases, with 15 bases left in between. This CDR3 comprises 16 residues.

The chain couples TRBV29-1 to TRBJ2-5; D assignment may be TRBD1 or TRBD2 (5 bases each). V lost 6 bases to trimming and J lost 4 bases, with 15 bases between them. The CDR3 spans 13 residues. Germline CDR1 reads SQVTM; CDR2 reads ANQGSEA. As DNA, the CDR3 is TGCAGCGTACAGGTCAACGAGGGAGAGACCCAGTACTTC. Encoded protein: CSVQVNEGETQYF.

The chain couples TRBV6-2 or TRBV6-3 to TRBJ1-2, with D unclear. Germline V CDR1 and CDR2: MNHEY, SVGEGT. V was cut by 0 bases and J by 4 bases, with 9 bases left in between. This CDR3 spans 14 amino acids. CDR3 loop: CASSYSIQSYGYTF. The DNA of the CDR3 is TGTGCCAGCAGTTACTCGATACAGTCCTATGGCTACACCTTC.

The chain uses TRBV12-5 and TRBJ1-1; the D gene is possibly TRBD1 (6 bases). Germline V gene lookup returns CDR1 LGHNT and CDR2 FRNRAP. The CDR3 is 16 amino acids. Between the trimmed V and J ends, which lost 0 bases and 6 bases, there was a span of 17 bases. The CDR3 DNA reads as TGTGCTAGTGGTTTGGTATTGGGGACAACAGCTGCTGAAGCTTTCTTT. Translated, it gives CASGLVLGTTAAEAFF.

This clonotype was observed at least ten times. The CDR3 DNA reads as TGTGCCACCAGCAGAAAAAAGGGGGGAGACAGCCCGTATTCACCCCTCCACTTT. Its translation: CATSRKKGGDSPYSPLHF. This chain connects TRBV15 to TRBJ1-6; a weak D match, TRBD1 (6 bases). Germline V gives CDR1 LNHNV, CDR2 YYDKDF (reference sequence). With 2 bases removed from V and 8 bases from J, the gap between germline ends came to 22 bases. There are 18 residues in the CDR3.

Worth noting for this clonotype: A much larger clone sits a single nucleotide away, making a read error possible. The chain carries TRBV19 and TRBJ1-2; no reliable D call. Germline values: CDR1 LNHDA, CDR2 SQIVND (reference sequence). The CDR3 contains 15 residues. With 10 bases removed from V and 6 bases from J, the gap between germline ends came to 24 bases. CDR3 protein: CANQRWAGLPHGYTF. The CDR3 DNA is TGTGCCAATCAGCGGTGGGCCGGATTGCCTCATGGCTACACCTTC.

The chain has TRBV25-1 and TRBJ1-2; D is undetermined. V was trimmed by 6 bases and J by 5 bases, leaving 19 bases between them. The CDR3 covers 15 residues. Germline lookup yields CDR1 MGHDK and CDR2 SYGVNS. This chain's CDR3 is CASSLGPVTHYGYTF. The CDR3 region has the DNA TGTGCCAGCAGCCTAGGCCCCGTAACCCATTATGGCTACACCTTC.

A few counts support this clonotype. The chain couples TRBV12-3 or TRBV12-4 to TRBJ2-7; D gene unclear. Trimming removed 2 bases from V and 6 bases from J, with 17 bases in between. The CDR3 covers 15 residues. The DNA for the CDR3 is TGTGCCAGCAGTTTAAACCTGGGAATTGGGTTCGAGCAGTACTTC. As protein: CASSLNLGIGFEQYF.

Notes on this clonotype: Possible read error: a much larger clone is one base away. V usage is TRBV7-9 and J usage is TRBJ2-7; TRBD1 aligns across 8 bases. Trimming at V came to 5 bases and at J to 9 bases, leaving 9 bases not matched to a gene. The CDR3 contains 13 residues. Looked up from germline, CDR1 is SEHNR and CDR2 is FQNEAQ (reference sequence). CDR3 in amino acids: CASSLQGAVGQYF. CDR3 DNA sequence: TGTGCCAGCAGCCTGCAGGGGGCAGTCGGGCAGTACTTC.

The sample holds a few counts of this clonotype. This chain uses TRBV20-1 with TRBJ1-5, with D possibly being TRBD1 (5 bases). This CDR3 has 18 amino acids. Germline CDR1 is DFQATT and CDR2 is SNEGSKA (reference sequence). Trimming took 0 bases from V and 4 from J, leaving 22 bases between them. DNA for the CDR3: TGCAGTGCTAGAGATTTTACTCTGGGGACGGCTCGAAATCAGCCCCAGCATTTT. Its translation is CSARDFTLGTARNQPQHF.

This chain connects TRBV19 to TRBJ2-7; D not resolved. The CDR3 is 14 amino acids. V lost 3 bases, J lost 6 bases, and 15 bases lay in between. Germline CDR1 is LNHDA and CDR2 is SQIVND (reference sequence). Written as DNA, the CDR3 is TGTGCCAGTAGTATCAGACCGACCCCCGCCGAGCAGTACTTC. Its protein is CASSIRPTPAEQYF.